These 5 T cell receptor beta chains were sequenced from one sample in a study of T cell repertoires in cytomegalovirus infection. MiXCR, run by TCRdb on the reads, gives a single entry per CDR3 protein. This sample yields roughly 180,000 distinct CDR3 sequences, of which over 25% are seen a single time; under 35% belongs to the top ten. The sample was PBMCs. All receptors come from a human donor in good health (CMV status not recorded). Some clones in this sample may be carry-over from other donors' samples.

The rearrangement links TRBV7-2 to TRBJ1-2, with D hard to call. Per the germline V gene, CDR1 is SGHTA and CDR2 is FQGNSA. The CDR3 covers 14 residues. V lost 0 bases and J lost 7, with 12 bases in between. Here the CDR3 reads CASSLAWPDGGYTF. Here the CDR3 DNA reads TGTGCCAGCAGCTTAGCGTGGCCAGACGGTGGCTACACCTTC.

This clonotype has a handful of counts. The rearrangement joins TRBV4-3 to TRBJ1-2, with D maybe TRBD1 (5 bases). Trimming removed 1 base at V and 5 bases at J, with 14 bases between. CDR1 is LGHNA and CDR2 is YSLEER in the germline V gene. The CDR3 is made up of 15 amino acids. CDR3 nucleotides: TGCGCCAGCAGCCAAGGGGCAGGGCTGTTGTATGGCTACACCTTC. Translating it yields CASSQGAGLLYGYTF.

A remark on this clonotype: A read error may produce the germline difference seen at one junction end. The chain uses TRBV15 and TRBJ1-1; possible D gene TRBD1, 6 bases. The CDR3 is made up of 15 amino acids. The germline gives CDR1 LNHNV, CDR2 YYDKDF (reference sequence). CDR3 amino acids: CATSRLLTGRTKAFF. CDR3 bases: TGTGCCACCAGCAGGCTATTGACAGGCCGCACTAAAGCTTTCTTT.

This clonotype appeared once. This may be a read error: a much more frequent sequence differs by one nucleotide. The rearrangement uses TRBV7-2 and TRBJ2-2, with 7 bases matching TRBD2. J was trimmed by 6 bases and V by 5 bases; bases with no gene match: 9. Germline V gene lookup returns CDR1 SGHTA and CDR2 FQGNSA. The CDR3 consists of 15 residues. CDR3 in amino acids: CASSPSISGPGELFF. In DNA, the CDR3 is TGTGCCAGCAGCCCCTCGATTAGCGGGCCCGGGGAGCTGTTTTTT. Full variable domain (rest looked up from reference TRBV7-2 and TRBJ2-2): GAGVSQSPSNKVTEKGKDVELRCDPISGHTALYWYRQSLGQGLEFLIYFQGNSAPDKSGLPSDRFSAERTGGSVSTLTIQRTQQEDSAVYLCASSPSISGPGELFFGEGSRLTVL.

Many counts were recorded for this clonotype. The chain employs TRBV12-3 or TRBV12-4 and TRBJ1-6; D is unclear. Trimming shortened V by 3 bases and J by 7 bases, and 10 bases separated the two germline ends. The CDR3 extends over 14 amino acids. CDR3 DNA sequence: TGTGCCAGCAGTTTGGGCAGAGCAAATTCACCCCTCCACTTT. This encodes CASSLGRANSPLHF.